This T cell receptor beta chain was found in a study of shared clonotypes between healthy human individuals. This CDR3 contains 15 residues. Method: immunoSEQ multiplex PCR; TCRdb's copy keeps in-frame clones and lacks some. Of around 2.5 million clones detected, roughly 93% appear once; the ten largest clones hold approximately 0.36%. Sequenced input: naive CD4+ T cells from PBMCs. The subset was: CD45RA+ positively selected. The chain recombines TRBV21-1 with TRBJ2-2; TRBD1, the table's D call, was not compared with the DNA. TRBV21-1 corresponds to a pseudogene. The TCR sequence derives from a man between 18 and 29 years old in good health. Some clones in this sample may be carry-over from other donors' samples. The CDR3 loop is CASSRTGTNTGELFF. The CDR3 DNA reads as TGTGCCAGCAGCAGAACAGGTACCAACACCGGGGAGCTGTTTTTT.